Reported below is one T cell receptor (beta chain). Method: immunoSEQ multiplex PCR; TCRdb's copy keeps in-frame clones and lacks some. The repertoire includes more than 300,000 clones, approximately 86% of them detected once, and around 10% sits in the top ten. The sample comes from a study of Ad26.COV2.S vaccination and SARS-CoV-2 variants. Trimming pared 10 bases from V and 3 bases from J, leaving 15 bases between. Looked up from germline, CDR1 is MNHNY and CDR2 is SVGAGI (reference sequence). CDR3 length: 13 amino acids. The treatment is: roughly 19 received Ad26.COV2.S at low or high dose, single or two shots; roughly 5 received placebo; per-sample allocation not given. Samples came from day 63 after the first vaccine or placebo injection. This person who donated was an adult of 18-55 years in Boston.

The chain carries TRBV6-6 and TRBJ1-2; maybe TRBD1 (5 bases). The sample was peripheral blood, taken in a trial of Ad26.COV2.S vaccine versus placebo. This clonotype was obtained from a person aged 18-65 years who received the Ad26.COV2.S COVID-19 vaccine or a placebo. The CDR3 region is CATTFGGDYGYTF. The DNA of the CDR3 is TGTGCCACCACCTTCGGGGGGGACTATGGCTACACCTTC.